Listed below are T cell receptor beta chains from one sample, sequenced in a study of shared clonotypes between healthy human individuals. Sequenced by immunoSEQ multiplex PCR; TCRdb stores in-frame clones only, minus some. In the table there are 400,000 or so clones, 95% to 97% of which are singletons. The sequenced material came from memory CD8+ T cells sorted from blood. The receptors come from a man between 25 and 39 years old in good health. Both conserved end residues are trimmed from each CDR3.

CDR3 protein: ASSHGKRYEQY
V gene: TRBV28
CDR3 length: 11
J gene: TRBJ2-7

CDR3 protein: ATSREPDRNYGYT
V gene: TRBV15
CDR3 length: 13
J gene: TRBJ1-2

CDR3 protein: ASSLGEGETQY
V gene: TRBV7-7
CDR3 length: 11
J gene: TRBJ2-5

CDR3 protein: ASSQGNTGELF
V gene: TRBV5-8
CDR3 length: 11
J gene: TRBJ2-2

CDR3 protein: ASSLAGISYNEQF
V gene: TRBV28
CDR3 length: 13
J gene: TRBJ2-1

CDR3 protein: ASRKDIYNEQF
V gene: TRBV2
CDR3 length: 11
J gene: TRBJ2-1

CDR3 protein: ASTKRDPSGSSYNEQF
V gene: TRBV25-1
CDR3 length: 16
J gene: TRBJ2-1

CDR3 protein: ASSYLAGGPLSSYNEQF
V gene: TRBV27
CDR3 length: 17
J gene: TRBJ2-1

CDR3 protein: ASEGTGELF
V gene: TRBV28
CDR3 length: 9
J gene: TRBJ2-2

CDR3 protein: ASSESWGLADTQY
V gene: TRBV10-1
CDR3 length: 13
J gene: TRBJ2-3